Detailed here is one TCR beta chain. What it binds is not known. Vbeta (60) and Jbeta (13) primers were used in the PCR. Here immunoSEQ multiplex PCR was the method, and the copy in TCRdb shows in-frame clones only, minus some. The table records over 150,000 clones, about 80% of them present only once. This specimen belongs to a study of cytomegalovirus exposure and HLA in healthy donors. Study findings and constraints: With later analysis, a missense DCLRE1C variant became linked to TCR beta V- and J-gene trimming. In an earlier analysis, most TCR beta V segments were productive about 87% or about 30% of the time. Cytomegalovirus association was listed for around 170 TCR beta chains. Cytomegalovirus status was reportedly diagnosed by the classifier with high specificity and sensitivity.

The CDR3 spans 13 residues. Trimming took 4 bases from V and 5 from J; bases not matched to a gene: 5. Germline CDR1 and CDR2: SGHDT and YYEEEE. Sequencing was performed on PBMCs. This chain uses TRBV5-6 with TRBJ1-2, with 7 bases fitting TRBD1. This receptor was taken from a man aged 25 to 45 in good health and CMV-seropositive. CDR3 residues: CASSDTGVYGYTF. The CDR3 DNA is TGTGCCAGCAGCGACACAGGGGTATATGGCTACACCTTC.